The 15 T cell receptor beta chains below all came from one sample that was sequenced in a study of vaccination effects on CD4 cells after COVID-19 (dated by TCRdb to 2021 to 2024). The method was the immunoSEQ multiplex PCR assay. The immuneACCESS repertoire file appears here via TCRdb, limited to in-frame rearrangements. These files lack a portion of the clones; in checked studies, under half of the deficit traces to unresolved V genes, and the cause of the others is not known. Present in this sample are about 29,000 clones, about 73% of which were seen just once. The ten largest clones represent roughly 17% of the sample. Their antigens are not known. To identify antigen-specific CD4+ T cell clonotypes by their expansion, the ViraFEST assay first stimulated PBMC with viral peptide pools and then applied TCR sequencing. After less than eleven days of culture, CD4+ T cells were isolated with the EasySep CD4+ T cell isolation kit. Each participant received two doses of an mRNA SARS-CoV-2 vaccine, either BNT162b2 or mRNA-1273.

Sequencing used CD4+ T cells from PBMCs cultured with HCoV-OC43 spike peptides, obtained after COVID-19 vaccination. This sample's cell subset or site label indicates: HCoV-OC43 spike overlapping peptide pool stimulation. The receptors originated from a human donor who received a COVID-19 vaccine.

The DNA of the CDR3 is TGTGCCAGCAGTCCCGTCGCGACAGGATTCTTAGCTTCTGGGGCCAACGTCCTGACTTTC. Translated, it gives CASSPVATGFLASGANVLTF. The chain recombines TRBV27 with TRBJ2-6; tentative D call: TRBD1 (6 bases). Germline V lookup: CDR1 MNHEY, CDR2 SMNVEV (reference sequence). This CDR3 region has 20 residues. Deletions cut 5 bases from V and 1 base from J, with 24 bases between.

This chain links TRBV18 with TRBJ1-1; no definite D call. There are 15 residues in the CDR3. V lost 3 bases and J 3 bases, leaving 14 bases between the germline ends. Germline-derived CDR1 and CDR2 are KGHSH and LQKENI. CDR3 bases: TGTGCCAGCTCACCCGCGGGCCCGTGGGACACTGAAGCTTTCTTT. Translating it yields CASSPAGPWDTEAFF.

The CDR3: CASSLQQGAEAFF. CDR3 in DNA: TGTGCCAGCAGTTTACAGCAGGGCGCTGAAGCTTTCTTT. V gene TRBV27 combines with J gene TRBJ1-1, with a weak D call TRBD1 (5 bases). Trimming left V 2 bases short and J 6 bases short, with 10 bases between. The CDR3 extends over 13 amino acids. The germline gives CDR1 MNHEY, CDR2 SMNVEV (reference sequence).

J is TRBJ1-3 and V is TRBV2; a weak D match, TRBD1 (5 bases). The germline V and J ends were trimmed by 6 bases and 4 bases, with 16 bases remaining between them. CDR1 is SNHLY, CDR2 FYNNEI, per germline. This CDR3 region has 15 residues. The CDR3 loop is CASSVGLGEGNTIYF. The CDR3 DNA sequence: TGTGCCAGCAGCGTTGGTTTAGGGGAGGGAAACACCATATATTTT.

The chain is built from TRBV5-1 and TRBJ2-7, with D uncertain. The CDR3 consists of 14 residues. Per germline, CDR1 SGHRS and CDR2 YFSETQ. The V end was cut by 0 bases, the J end by 6 bases, with 13 bases between. CDR3 sequence (DNA): TGCGCCAGCAGCTTGGGGCAGGTGTACTCCGAGCAGTACTTC. Protein sequence: CASSLGQVYSEQYF.

The gene calls are TRBV30 and TRBJ1-2; D is perhaps TRBD1 (6 bases). Per the germline V gene, CDR1 is GTSNPN and CDR2 is SVGIG (reference sequence). The CDR3 length is 11 residues. Trimming removed 5 bases from V and 8 bases from J, with 12 bases in between. The CDR3 nucleotides read TGTGCCTGGTGGCGGGGGGGCGGCTACACCTTC. Protein: CAWWRGGGYTF.

This clone has just one count. The chain links TRBV13 to TRBJ2-3; TRBD2 agrees at 9 bases. The CDR3 has 20 residues. Germline CDR1 is PRHDT and CDR2 is FYEKMQ (reference sequence). Trimming cost V 1 base and J 4 bases; bases outside gene matches: 18. The CDR3 DNA sequence: TGTGCCAGCAGCTTAGAGGCGCAGGGGAGCGGACTAGCGATCCCAGATACGCAGTATTTT. Protein product: CASSLEAQGSGLAIPDTQYF.

V and J are TRBV27 and TRBJ1-6; the D gene is possibly TRBD1 (5 bases). Trimming pared 2 bases from V and 7 bases from J, leaving 21 bases between. The germline gives CDR1 MNHEY, CDR2 SMNVEV (reference sequence). The CDR3 is made up of 18 amino acids. The DNA for the CDR3 is TGTGCCAGCAGTTTAAAGGCCCCTTTAGACAGTGGGAATTCACCCCTCCACTTT. Translating it yields CASSLKAPLDSGNSPLHF.

The chain has TRBV5-1 and TRBJ2-3; D perhaps matches TRBD2 (5 bases). Germline V gene sequence: CDR1 SGHRS, CDR2 YFSETQ. The CDR3 contains 16 residues. The V gene lost 0 bases and the J gene lost 6 bases, with 17 bases spanning the gap. The CDR3 sequence: CASSLALRTGGDTQYF. The CDR3 DNA reads as TGCGCCAGCAGCTTGGCCCTTAGGACTGGCGGTGATACGCAGTATTTT. The full variable domain, in which reference TRBV5-1 and TRBJ2-3 provide the parts outside the CDR3, is KAGVTQTPRYLIKTRGQQVTLSCSPISGHRSVSWYQQTPGQGLQFLFEYFSETQRNKGNFPGRFSGRQFSNSRSEMNVSTLELGDSALYLCASSLALRTGGDTQYFGPGTRLTVL.

This rearrangement joins TRBV6-5 to TRBJ1-4, with 7 bases lining up with TRBD1. The CDR3 extends over 14 amino acids. CDR1 and CDR2 from the germline V gene are MNHEY and SVGAGI. V trimming: 10 bases; J trimming: 7 bases; junction bases outside the gene matches: 12. This CDR3 reads CATKEGAIGEKLFF. The CDR3 region has the DNA TGTGCCACCAAAGAGGGGGCGATTGGTGAAAAACTGTTTTTT.

By share of the sample, this clone is medium-sized. The chain is built from TRBV30 and TRBJ1-2, with 7 bases aligning to TRBD1. V dropped 4 bases and J dropped 8; count of bases not matched to a gene: 7. This CDR3 contains 12 residues. Germline V gene lookup returns CDR1 GTSNPN and CDR2 SVGIG (reference sequence). CDR3 coding DNA: TGTGCCTGGAAACTGACAGGGAGCGGCTACACCTTC. Its translation: CAWKLTGSGYTF.

V gene TRBV3-1 (or the pseudogene TRBV3-2) combines with J gene TRBJ2-7, with 8 bases matching TRBD2. The CDR3 has 17 amino acids. The junction had 9 bases not matched to a gene; V was cut back by 0 bases and J by 2 bases. Germline CDR1 reads LGHDT; CDR2 reads YNNKEL (reference sequence). This chain's CDR3 is CASSQDGSGGGPYEQYF. CDR3 coding DNA: TGTGCCAGCAGCCAAGATGGGTCCGGGGGGGGTCCCTACGAGCAGTACTTC.

Only a few counts were recorded for this clone. The J gene is TRBJ1-2, the V gene TRBV29-1; D gene uncertain. The ends were cut back, 6 bases at V and 1 base at J, with 6 bases in the middle. Germline V gene sequence: CDR1 SQVTM, CDR2 ANQGSEA. The length of the CDR3 is 11 residues. This chain's CDR3 is CSVWGNYGYTF. CDR3 nucleotide sequence: TGCAGCGTATGGGGTAACTATGGCTACACCTTC. Supplemented by reference TRBV29-1 and TRBJ1-2, the full variable domain reads SAVISQKPSRDICQRGTSLTIQCQVDSQVTMMFWYRQQPGQSLTLIATANQGSEATYESGFVIDKFPISRPNLTFSTLTVSNMSPEDSSIYLCSVWGNYGYTFGSGTRLTVV.

This sequence joins TRBV5-6 and TRBJ1-6; weak D call: TRBD1 (6 bases). From germline, CDR1 is SGHDT and CDR2 YYEEEE. The CDR3 has 14 residues. V was shortened by 0 bases and J by 7 bases, with 8 bases between the two germline ends. CDR3 protein: CASSLAGENSPLHF. The CDR3 bases are TGTGCCAGCAGCTTGGCAGGGGAAAATTCACCCCTCCACTTT.

In this sample, this clone turned up once. V and J are TRBV6-2 or TRBV6-3 and TRBJ2-2, with D possibly matching TRBD1 (6 bases). The CDR3 sequence is 15 residues long. Germline V gene lookup returns CDR1 MNHEY and CDR2 SVGEGT. V gave up 2 bases and J gave up 13 bases, with 20 bases separating them. The CDR3 DNA reads TGTGCCAGCAGTTACCGGAGAGGGACAACAGGCGGGCTGTTTTTT. Translating gives CASSYRRGTTGGLFF.